The entry that follows covers one T cell receptor (beta chain) sequence. This sample is part of a study of blood T cell repertoires in COVID-19. Libraries were prepared by immunoSEQ multiplex PCR; TCRdb keeps only in-frame clonotypes and omits some of them. Of about 38,000 clones detected, just under 75% appear once; the ten largest clones hold over 9.5%. CDR1 and CDR2 (germline): MGHRA, YSYEKL. This CDR3 is 15 amino acids long. The junction had 5 bases not matched to a gene; V was cut back by 4 bases and J by 0 bases. The clonotype was recovered from a man in his sixties or seventies with COVID-19, enrolled during active disease. The chain carries TRBV4-1 and TRBJ1-1; TRBD1 matches 7 bases. Sequencing was performed on peripheral blood. The CDR3 loop reads CASSRAGQLNTEAFF. The CDR3 DNA reads TGCGCCAGCAGCCGCGCGGGACAGCTGAACACTGAAGCTTTCTTT.